These 27 T cell receptor beta chains were sequenced from one sample in a study of blood T cell repertoires in COVID-19. Sequenced by immunoSEQ multiplex PCR; TCRdb stores in-frame clones only, minus some. Seen here are some 330,000 clones, over 80% observed once, and the top ten hold more than 5%. Sequencing input: PBMCs or T cells enriched from blood (not recorded which). The receptor source for this set is a man younger than 45 who had recovered from COVID-19.

CDR3 in amino acids: CASSLVAGNSYEQYF. The CDR3 coding sequence is TGTGCCAGCAGCTTAGTAGCGGGGAACTCCTACGAGCAGTACTTC. This rearrangement joins TRBV7-9 to TRBJ2-7, with TRBD2 matching over 8 bases. V gave up 1 base and J gave up 0 bases; unmatched junction bases: 2. This CDR3 region has 15 residues. Looked up from germline, CDR1 is SEHNR and CDR2 is FQNEAQ (reference sequence).

This clone has a handful of counts. The V gene is TRBV23-1, the J gene TRBJ1-1, with TRBD1 identical over 10 bases. TRBV23-1 is treated as an ORF (open reading frame) with a function not yet certain. This CDR3 region has 13 residues. J was trimmed by 6 bases and V by 5 bases; bases with no gene match: 3. Here the CDR3 DNA reads TGCGCCAGCAGTTTAGGACAGGGGGCTGAAGCTTTCTTT. Amino acid sequence: CASSLGQGAEAFF.

This chain joins TRBV6-5 and TRBJ2-2; D perhaps matches TRBD1 (6 bases). The V gene's germline CDR1 is MNHEY and CDR2 SVGAGI. This CDR3 contains 15 residues. Trimming stripped 8 bases from V and 0 bases from J, with 13 bases between. The CDR3 here is CASRPGHANTGELFF. Here the CDR3 DNA reads TGTGCCAGCCGACCGGGACATGCGAACACCGGGGAGCTGTTTTTT.

The rearrangement links TRBV15 to TRBJ1-1, with 9 bases fitting TRBD1. The CDR3 is 17 amino acids. With 0 bases clipped from V and 4 bases from J, the junction kept 9 bases outside the gene matches. Per germline, CDR1 LNHNV and CDR2 YYDKDF (reference sequence). CDR3 protein: CATSRDPLGQGSTEAFF. CDR3 nucleotides: TGTGCCACCAGCAGAGATCCTTTGGGACAGGGTAGCACTGAAGCTTTCTTT.

The rearrangement uses TRBV6-6 and TRBJ2-1; 7 bases are a match to TRBD1. Germline trimming cut 6 bases from V and 7 bases from J; bases unmatched to any gene: 12. This CDR3 region has 15 residues. Germline values: CDR1 MNHNY, CDR2 SVGAGI (reference sequence). CDR3 coding DNA: TGTGCCAGCAGCCTACTAAGGGACAGATCGAATGAGCAGTTCTTC. It encodes CASSLLRDRSNEQFF.

This chain joins TRBV19 and TRBJ2-3, with 9 bases identical to TRBD2. The CDR3 is 14 amino acids. CDR1 LNHDA and CDR2 SQIVND come from the germline V gene (reference sequence). The junction had 6 bases not matched to a gene; V was cut back by 5 bases and J by 6 bases. CDR3 bases: TGTGCCAGTAGTTTGGGACTAGCAGCGGATACGCAGTATTTT. Translation gives CASSLGLAADTQYF.

Comments on this clone: Additional DNA sequences in this sample encode the identical CDR3. The rearrangement links TRBV11-3 to TRBJ2-7; weak D call: TRBD2 (5 bases). V dropped 1 base and J dropped 7 bases, with 8 bases sitting between them. This CDR3 contains 12 residues. Germline V gives CDR1 SGHNT, CDR2 YENEEA. CDR3 sequence (DNA): TGTGCCAGCAGCTTAGGGCCGGGGGAGCAGTACTTC. Translating gives CASSLGPGEQYF.

Regarding this clone: One end of the junction fails to match germline, which may point to a read error. V and J are TRBV7-9 and TRBJ1-1; D gene uncertain. The CDR3 spans 15 residues. Germline CDR1 is SEHNR and CDR2 is FQNEAQ (reference sequence). CDR3 nucleotides: TGTGCCAGCAGCCTAGCCCCCGGGGTAGGCGCTGAAGCTTTCTTT. This sequence encodes CASSLAPGVGAEAFF.

The CDR3 is CASKSTANTEAFF. DNA of the CDR3: TGTGCCAGCAAATCTACAGCGAACACTGAAGCTTTCTTT. J is TRBJ1-1 and V is TRBV28; no clear D gene. Germline loops: CDR1 MDHEN, CDR2 SYDVKM. CDR3 length equals 13 residues. V shed 7 bases and J shed 1 base, with 10 bases lying between them. The variable domain in full, with the rest retrieved from reference TRBV28 and TRBJ1-1, is DVKVTQSSRYLVKRTGEKVFLECVQDMDHENMFWYRQDPGLGLRLIYFSYDVKMKEKGDIPEGYSVSREKKERFSLILESASTNQTSMYLCASKSTANTEAFFGQGTRLTVV.

The chain has TRBV30 and TRBJ2-6; D is perhaps TRBD1 (5 bases). CDR3 length: 14 residues. V was clipped by 0 bases and J by 3 bases, with 6 bases between them. Germline lookup yields CDR1 GTSNPN and CDR2 SVGIG (reference sequence). This CDR3 reads CAWSVGVGANVLTF. The CDR3 coding sequence is TGTGCCTGGAGTGTAGGGGTTGGGGCCAACGTCCTGACTTTC.

V and J are TRBV21-1 and TRBJ2-1; the table's D gene call, TRBD2, was not cross checked with the DNA. TRBV21-1 is a known pseudogene. The CDR3 sequence is 19 residues long. DNA for the CDR3: TGTGCCAGCAGCACGAAAGTGCCGGTAGCGGGGGTAGTTGTTAATGAGCAGTTCTTC. Translation: CASSTKVPVAGVVVNEQFF.

This sequence joins TRBV4-1 and TRBJ2-1, with D tentatively TRBD1 (6 bases). Trimming pared 3 bases from V and 4 bases from J, leaving 16 bases between. The germline V gene encodes CDR1 MGHRA and CDR2 YSYEKL. This CDR3 has 16 residues. CDR3 protein: CASSHTQGFQYNEQFF. CDR3 in DNA: TGCGCCAGCAGCCATACTCAGGGGTTCCAATACAATGAGCAGTTCTTC.

The V call is TRBV6-2 or TRBV6-3, the J call TRBJ1-4; tentative D call: TRBD1 (6 bases). This CDR3 region has 13 residues. Germline V gene data show CDR1 as MNHEY and CDR2 as SVGEGT. V gave up 6 bases and J gave up 5 bases, with 10 bases separating them. The CDR3 loop is CASSGQKNEKLFF. Here the CDR3 DNA reads TGTGCCAGCAGCGGACAGAAAAATGAAAAACTGTTTTTT.

This clone was detected only once. DNA for the CDR3: TGTGCCAGCTCAACCCCAGGGGACACTGAAGCTTTCTTT. Amino acid sequence: CASSTPGDTEAFF. The chain has TRBV18 and TRBJ1-1; tentative D call: TRBD1 (6 bases). Between the trimmed V and J ends, which lost 5 bases and 3 bases, there was a span of 10 bases. Germline CDR1 and CDR2: KGHSH and LQKENI. This CDR3 spans 13 amino acids.

This clone has just one count. J is TRBJ2-2 and V is TRBV11-3, with 9 bases that match TRBD1. From germline, CDR1 is SGHNT and CDR2 YENEEA. Unmatched junction bases numbered 11, after V lost 8 bases and J lost 7 bases. The CDR3 spans 15 residues. The DNA of the CDR3 is TGTGCCAGCTCAGAAGGGGGACAGGGCCTCGGGGAGCTGTTTTTT. It is translated as CASSEGGQGLGELFF.

The genes are TRBV9 and TRBJ1-2; D gene uncertain. The length of the CDR3 is 13 residues. Germline CDR1 reads SGDLS; CDR2 reads YYNGEE. V gave up 4 bases and J gave up 0 bases, with 7 bases separating them. The CDR3 sequence is CASSPTANYGYTF. The CDR3 DNA sequence: TGTGCCAGCAGCCCTACAGCTAACTATGGCTACACCTTC.

This sequence joins TRBV2 and TRBJ2-2; 7 nucleotides line up with TRBD1. This CDR3 has 12 residues. V lost 7 bases to trimming and J lost 8 bases; unmatched junction nucleotides: 4. CDR1 SNHLY and CDR2 FYNNEI come from the germline V gene. Written as DNA, the CDR3 is TGTGCCAGCAACACAGGGGTGGGGGAGCTGTTTTTT. It encodes CASNTGVGELFF.

V usage is TRBV30 and J usage is TRBJ1-6; perhaps TRBD1 as D (5 bases). Germline lookup yields CDR1 GTSNPN and CDR2 SVGIG (reference sequence). Trimming took 4 bases from V and 9 from J, leaving 13 bases between them. This CDR3 contains 13 residues. The CDR3 reads CAWKRQGGSPLHF. The CDR3 nucleotides are TGTGCCTGGAAGAGGCAGGGCGGTTCACCCCTCCACTTT.

The rearrangement joins TRBV7-9 to TRBJ2-5, with a tentative D call TRBD1 (6 bases). Germline CDR1 and CDR2: SEHNR and FQNEAQ (reference sequence). This CDR3 spans 14 amino acids. V was pared by 3 bases and J by 3 bases, with 11 bases between. DNA of the CDR3: TGTGCCAGCAGCTTGGTGAGGGGGAAAGAGACCCAGTACTTC. Encoded protein: CASSLVRGKETQYF.

V usage is TRBV27 and J usage is TRBJ2-2; TRBD1 matches 8 bases. The CDR3 is 16 amino acids. The J segment lost 1 base and the V segment lost 6 bases, leaving 7 bases of the junction unmatched. Germline values: CDR1 MNHEY, CDR2 SMNVEV (reference sequence). The CDR3 reads CASSPGTGLNTGELFF. The CDR3 bases are TGTGCCAGCAGCCCCGGGACAGGACTGAACACCGGGGAGCTGTTTTTT.

This chain joins TRBV27 and TRBJ2-3; no definite D call. Trimming removed 5 bases from V and 3 bases from J, with 9 bases in between. This CDR3 contains 13 residues. Germline V lookup: CDR1 MNHEY, CDR2 SMNVEV (reference sequence). CDR3 coding DNA: TGTGCCAGCAGTCATTTTTCAACAGATACGCAGTATTTT. It is translated as CASSHFSTDTQYF.

The rearrangement links TRBV6-5 to TRBJ2-7, with D possibly being TRBD2 (5 bases). The V end was cut by 0 bases, the J end by 4 bases, with 10 bases between. The CDR3 extends over 14 amino acids. CDR1 and CDR2 (germline): MNHEY, SVGAGI. The CDR3 region is CASSYSGVGYEQYF. The CDR3 DNA reads TGTGCCAGCAGTTACTCCGGGGTAGGGTACGAGCAGTACTTC.

The V call is TRBV10-2, the J call TRBJ2-2; 7 bases line up with TRBD1. From germline, CDR1 is WSHSY and CDR2 SAAADI. There are 15 residues in the CDR3. V was pared by 5 bases and J by 1 base, with 4 bases of the junction left unmatched. Here the CDR3 DNA reads TGCGCCAGCAGTTCACAGGGGATGAACACCGGGGAGCTGTTTTTT. Its protein product is CASSSQGMNTGELFF.

This chain links TRBV6-5 with TRBJ2-1; tentatively, D is TRBD2 (5 bases). The CDR3 totals 14 residues. Germline V CDR1 and CDR2: MNHEY, SVGAGI. CDR3 in amino acids: CASRRASIGNEQFF. Written as DNA, the CDR3 is TGTGCTTCGAGGCGGGCATCGATAGGCAATGAGCAGTTCTTC.

This clone appeared a few times. The V call is TRBV12-3 or TRBV12-4, the J call TRBJ2-7; no clear D. The CDR3 spans 12 residues. V was cut by 7 bases and J by 1 base, with 8 bases left in between. The CDR3 loop is CASTPGSYEQYF. DNA of the CDR3: TGTGCCAGCACGCCGGGTTCCTACGAGCAGTACTTC.

The chain employs TRBV5-1 and TRBJ2-6, with D perhaps matching TRBD1 (5 bases). Germline assignment: CDR1 SGHRS and CDR2 YFSETQ. The CDR3 spans 15 residues. V lost 4 bases, J lost 0 bases, and 8 bases lay in between. The CDR3 DNA reads as TGCGCCAGCAGCACCGACAGCTCTGGGGCCAACGTCCTGACTTTC. Its protein is CASSTDSSGANVLTF.

The chain employs TRBV25-1 and TRBJ1-2, with 7 bases that match TRBD1. Germline loops: CDR1 MGHDK, CDR2 SYGVNS. Trimming took 4 bases from V and 4 from J; bases not matched to a gene: 3. The length of the CDR3 is 13 residues. The CDR3 DNA reads TGTGCCAGCAGTGGACAGGGAGGCTATGGCTACACCTTC. Amino acids: CASSGQGGYGYTF.